This T cell receptor (beta chain) was sequenced for a study of CD8+ T cells in alopecia areata. This clone was picked up a small number of times. The same CDR3 also results from other DNA sequences found in this sample. The V gene's germline CDR1 is GTSNPN and CDR2 SVGIG (reference sequence). This CDR3 comprises 13 residues. Unmatched junction bases numbered 1, after V lost 1 base and J lost 4 bases. cDNA serving as the sequencing template came from extracted, reverse transcribed RNA. Some clones are missing from TCRdb's copy, which holds only in-frame ones; the method was immunoSEQ multiplex PCR. The repertoire has some 170,000 clones, approximately 55% of them found once; the top ten carry 10% to 14%. The treatment denotes: oral pan-JAK inhibitor, 5-10 mg twice daily.

The TCR sequence derives from a human donor with alopecia areata. This chain links TRBV30 with TRBJ2-7, with 10 bases matching TRBD1. This specimen consisted of CD8+ T cells sorted from blood, obtained at week 24, from a patient treated with tofacitinib. CDR3 sequence (DNA): TGTGCCTGGAGTGCGGGACAGGGGTACGAGCAGTACTTC. Amino acid sequence: CAWSAGQGYEQYF.